Listed below are T cell receptor beta chains from one sample, sequenced in a study of shared T cell receptors in the human thymus. Clones were sequenced by immunoSEQ multiplex PCR, and TCRdb holds only the in-frame ones, with some missing. Among 600,000 to 900,000 clones listed, 70% to 90% were seen once. These same records also appear under a second study, on human thymus T cells.

What was sequenced was thymocytes. The receptors derive from a girl under three years old with a congenital heart defect. Each CDR3 is given without its conserved first and last residue. The order of the fields is J gene, V gene, CDR3 protein.

TRBJ1-1 | TRBV18 | ASSPTPPGQVLMNTEAF
TRBJ2-5 | TRBV7-2 | ASSLVRTSGGETQY
TRBJ1-5 | TRBV28 | ASSSTTLMRQELNQPQH
TRBJ2-1 | TRBV10-2 | ASRGDRGTEQF
TRBJ2-2 | TRBV9 | ASSTVPGANTGELF
TRBJ2-3 | TRBV21-1 | ASSRGSKRGRTDTQY
TRBJ1-6 | TRBV28 | ASSFQRQVPWSGNSPLH
TRBJ2-1 | TRBV27 | ASPGQGDSYNEQF
TRBJ1-5 | TRBV15 | ATSRDRRGPEPGVSNQPQH
TRBJ2-7 | TRBV2 | ASTWKRQGINEQY
TRBJ2-2 | TRBV5-1 | ASSLARFDRGLRTGELF
TRBJ1-2 | TRBV5-4 | ASSFGTGASGYT
TRBJ2-1 | TRBV5-1 | ASSLRGLADNEQF
TRBJ2-3 | TRBV9 | ASSPYSRTSDTQY
TRBJ2-3 | TRBV30 | AWRVGVFRTDTQY
TRBJ1-2 | TRBV6-1 | ASPGGGGDGYT
TRBJ1-2 | TRBV15 | ATSVMAGDYGYT
TRBJ2-3 | TRBV5-1 | ASHSGLRDDTQY
TRBJ1-2 | TRBV10-2 | ASSVTGIRGKDYGYT
TRBJ1-3 | TRBV7-9 | ASSLGGGVPSGNTIY